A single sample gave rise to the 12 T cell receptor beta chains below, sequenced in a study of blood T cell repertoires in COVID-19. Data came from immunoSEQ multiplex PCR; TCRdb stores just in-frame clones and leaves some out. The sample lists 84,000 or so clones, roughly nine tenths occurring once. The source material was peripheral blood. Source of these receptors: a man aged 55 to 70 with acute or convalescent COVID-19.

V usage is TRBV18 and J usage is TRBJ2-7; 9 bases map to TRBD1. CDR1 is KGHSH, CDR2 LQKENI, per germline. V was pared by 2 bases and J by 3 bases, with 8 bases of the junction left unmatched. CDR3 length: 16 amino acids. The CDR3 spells CASSPFMGQGGYEQYF. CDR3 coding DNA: TGTGCCAGCTCACCATTTATGGGACAGGGTGGCTACGAGCAGTACTTC.

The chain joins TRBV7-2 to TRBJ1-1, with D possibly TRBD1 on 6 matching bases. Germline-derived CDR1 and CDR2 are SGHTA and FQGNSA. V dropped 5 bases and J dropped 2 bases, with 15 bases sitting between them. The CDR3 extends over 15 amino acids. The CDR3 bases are TGTGCCAGCAGCGCACAGGGAGTCCCAAACACTGAAGCTTTCTTT. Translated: CASSAQGVPNTEAFF.

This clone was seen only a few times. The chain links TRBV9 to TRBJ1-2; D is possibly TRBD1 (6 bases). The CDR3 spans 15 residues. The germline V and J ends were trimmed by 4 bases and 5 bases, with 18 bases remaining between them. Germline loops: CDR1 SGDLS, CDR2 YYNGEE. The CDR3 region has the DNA TGTGCCAGCAGCCTCCGACAGGTTGGTCCGTATGGCTACACCTTC. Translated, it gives CASSLRQVGPYGYTF.

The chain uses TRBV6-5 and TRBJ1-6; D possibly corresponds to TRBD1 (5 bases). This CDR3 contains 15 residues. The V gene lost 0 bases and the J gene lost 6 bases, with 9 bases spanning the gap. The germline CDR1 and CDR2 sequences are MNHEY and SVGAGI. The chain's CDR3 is CASSYSGGSNSPLHF. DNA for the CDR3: TGTGCCAGCAGTTACTCCGGGGGGAGTAATTCACCCCTCCACTTT.

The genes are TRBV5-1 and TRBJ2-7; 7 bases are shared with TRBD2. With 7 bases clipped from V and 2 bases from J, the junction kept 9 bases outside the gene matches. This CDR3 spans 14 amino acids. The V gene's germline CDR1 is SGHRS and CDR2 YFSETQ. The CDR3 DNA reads TGCGCCAGCGGTCACGGGGGGAACGCCTACGAGCAGTACTTC. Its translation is CASGHGGNAYEQYF.

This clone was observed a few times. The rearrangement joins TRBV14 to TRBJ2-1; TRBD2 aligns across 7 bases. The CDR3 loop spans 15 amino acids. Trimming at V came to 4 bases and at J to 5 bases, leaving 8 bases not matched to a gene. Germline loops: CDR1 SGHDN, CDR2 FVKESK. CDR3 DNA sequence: TGTGCCAGCAGCCGTCCAGCGGGGACGAACAATGAGCAGTTCTTC. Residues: CASSRPAGTNNEQFF.

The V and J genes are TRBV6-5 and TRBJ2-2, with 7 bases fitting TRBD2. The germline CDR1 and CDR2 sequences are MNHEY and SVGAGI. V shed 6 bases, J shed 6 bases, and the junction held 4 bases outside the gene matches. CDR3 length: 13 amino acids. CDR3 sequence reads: CASRASGSGELFF. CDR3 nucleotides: TGTGCCAGCAGGGCTAGCGGATCCGGGGAGCTGTTTTTT.

CDR3 in amino acids: CASSQVGGELFF. CDR3 coding DNA: TGTGCCAGCAGCCAAGTCGGCGGGGAGCTGTTTTTT. The chain joins TRBV3-1 (or the pseudogene TRBV3-2) to TRBJ2-2; the D is unclear. With 1 base removed from V and 7 bases from J, the gap between germline ends came to 4 bases. CDR1 is LGHDT and CDR2 is YNNKEL in the germline V gene (reference sequence). The CDR3 consists of 12 residues.

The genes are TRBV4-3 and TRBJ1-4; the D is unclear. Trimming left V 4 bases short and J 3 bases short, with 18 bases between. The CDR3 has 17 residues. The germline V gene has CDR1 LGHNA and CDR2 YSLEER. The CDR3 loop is CASSPTPGSRANEKLFF. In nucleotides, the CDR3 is TGCGCCAGCAGCCCCACTCCGGGTTCTCGTGCTAATGAAAAACTGTTTTTT.

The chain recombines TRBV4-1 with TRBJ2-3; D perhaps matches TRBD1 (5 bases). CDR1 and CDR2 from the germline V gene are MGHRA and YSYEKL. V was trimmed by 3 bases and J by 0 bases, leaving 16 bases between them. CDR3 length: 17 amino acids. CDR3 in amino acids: CASSQGIDRGSTDTQYF. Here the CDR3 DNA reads TGCGCCAGCAGCCAGGGTATAGATAGGGGCAGCACAGATACGCAGTATTTT.

CDR3 sequence (DNA): TGTGCCACCAGTGACAAGACTAGCGGGGGGGCCTGGGACACCGGGGAGCTGTTTTTT. This encodes CATSDKTSGGAWDTGELFF. The chain is built from TRBV24-1 and TRBJ2-2; 14 bases line up with TRBD2. The CDR3 runs 19 residues. V was pared by 4 bases and J by 3 bases, with 9 bases of the junction left unmatched. Germline loops: CDR1 KGHDR, CDR2 SFDVKD.

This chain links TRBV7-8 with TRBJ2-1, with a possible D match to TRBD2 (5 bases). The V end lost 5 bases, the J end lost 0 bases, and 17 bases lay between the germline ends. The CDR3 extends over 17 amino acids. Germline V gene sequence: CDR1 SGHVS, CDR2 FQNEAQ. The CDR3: CASSPFSAGSSYNEQFF. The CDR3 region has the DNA TGTGCCAGCAGCCCCTTTTCCGCGGGTTCCTCCTACAATGAGCAGTTCTTC.